The 18 T cell receptor beta chains presented below share a single source sample, sequenced in a study of T cell clonotyping in hematopoietic cell transplantation. Profiling relied on immunoSEQ multiplex PCR, and the TCRdb table lists in-frame clones only, not all of them. The sample lists fewer than 70,000 clones; around 94% were seen once. Sequenced sample: peripheral blood mononuclear cells. The receptors were sampled from a middle-aged man in good health. Some clones in this sample may be carry-over from other donors' samples.

The chain links TRBV6-5 to TRBJ2-2; TRBD2 is a possible D gene (6 bases). The V and J ends lost 0 bases and 7 bases respectively, with 9 bases between them. This CDR3 is 14 amino acids long. CDR1 and CDR2 from the germline V gene are MNHEY and SVGAGI. The CDR3 is CASSYSWGDGELFF. In DNA, the CDR3 is TGTGCCAGCAGTTACTCATGGGGGGACGGGGAGCTGTTTTTT.

V is TRBV2 and J is TRBJ1-6; weak D call: TRBD1 (6 bases). Trimming removed 1 base from V and 7 bases from J, with 8 bases in between. Per the germline V gene, CDR1 is SNHLY and CDR2 is FYNNEI. The length of the CDR3 is 14 residues. CDR3 in DNA: TGTGCCAGCAGTGAAGGGACAGAGAATTCACCCCTCCACTTT. Encoded protein: CASSEGTENSPLHF. The entire variable domain, with the rest obtained from reference TRBV2 and TRBJ1-6, is as follows: EPEVTQTPSHQVTQMGQEVILRCVPISNHLYFYWYRQILGQKVEFLVSFYNNEISEKSEIFDDQFSVERPDGSNFTLKIRSTKLEDSAMYFCASSEGTENSPLHFGNGTRLTVT.

The J gene is TRBJ1-6, the V gene TRBV5-6; no clear D. The ends were cut back, 4 bases at V and 5 bases at J, with 13 bases in the middle. This CDR3 is built from 15 residues. Germline V gene data show CDR1 as SGHDT and CDR2 as YYEEEE. CDR3 amino acids: CASSPLPLDNSPLHF. DNA for the CDR3: TGTGCCAGCAGCCCTTTGCCTCTTGATAATTCACCCCTCCACTTT. Full variable domain (rest looked up from reference TRBV5-6 and TRBJ1-6): DAGVTQSPTHLIKTRGQQVTLRCSPKSGHDTVSWYQQALGQGPQFIFQYYEEEERQRGNFPDRFSGHQFPNYSSELNVNALLLGDSALYLCASSPLPLDNSPLHFGNGTRLTVT.

V usage is TRBV9 and J usage is TRBJ2-2, with 13 bases identical to TRBD2. There are 16 residues in the CDR3. Germline V gene lookup returns CDR1 SGDLS and CDR2 YYNGEE. The V and J ends lost 2 bases and 7 bases, in that order; junction bases with no gene match: 5. The DNA for the CDR3 is TGTGCCAGCAGCGTGAGACTAGCGGGAGGAATCGGGGAGCTGTTTTTT. Protein product: CASSVRLAGGIGELFF.

The rearrangement joins TRBV11-2 to TRBJ2-3; TRBD2 aligns across 12 bases. Germline V gene lookup returns CDR1 SGHAT and CDR2 FQNNGV. The J segment lost 7 bases and the V segment lost 5 bases, leaving 10 bases of the junction unmatched. This CDR3 has 16 residues. CDR3 DNA: TGTGCCAGCAGCCTGGAGACTAGCGGGAGAGCTTATACGCAGTATTTT. Residues: CASSLETSGRAYTQYF. The whole variable domain, filled in from reference TRBV11-2 and TRBJ2-3, reads EAGVAQSPRYKIIEKRQSVAFWCNPISGHATLYWYQQILGQGPKLLIQFQNNGVVDDSQLPKDRFSAERLKGVDSTLKIQPAKLEDSAVYLCASSLETSGRAYTQYFGPGTRLTVL.

This chain uses TRBV7-9 with TRBJ2-7; D remains unclear. V dropped 1 base and J dropped 5 bases, with 9 bases sitting between them. Germline V gene lookup returns CDR1 SEHNR and CDR2 FQNEAQ (reference sequence). The CDR3 covers 13 residues. The CDR3 coding sequence is TGTGCCAGCAGCTTAGAGGTCAGCGACGAGCAGTACTTC. This gives the protein CASSLEVSDEQYF.

V and J are TRBV5-6 and TRBJ2-7; unclear D gene. V was shortened by 5 bases and J by 0 bases, with 12 bases between the two germline ends. Germline assignment: CDR1 SGHDT and CDR2 YYEEEE. The CDR3 is 14 amino acids. The CDR3 here is CASSARWVSYEQYF. The DNA for the CDR3 is TGTGCCAGCAGTGCACGGTGGGTCTCCTACGAGCAGTACTTC.

The V and J genes are TRBV6-6 and TRBJ2-7; 9 bases match TRBD1. The V segment lost 5 bases and the J segment 1 base; nucleotides outside the gene matches: 6. CDR1 is MNHNY and CDR2 is SVGAGI in the germline V gene (reference sequence). There are 15 residues in the CDR3. CDR3 nucleotides: TGTGCCAGCAGTGACCGACAGGGGGGTTCCTACGAGCAGTACTTC. It translates to CASSDRQGGSYEQYF.

The J gene is TRBJ1-5, the V gene TRBV7-6; D call uncertain. The CDR3 sequence is 16 residues long. CDR1 and CDR2 (germline): SGHVS, FNYEAQ. V lost 2 bases and J 3 bases, leaving 14 bases between the germline ends. Here the CDR3 reads CASSLQSGEINQPQHF. The CDR3 nucleotides read TGTGCCAGCAGCTTACAGTCGGGAGAGATCAATCAGCCCCAGCATTTT.

The count of this clone is one. J is TRBJ1-2 and V is TRBV27, with a tentative D call TRBD1 (6 bases). CDR3 length: 15 amino acids. The V gene's germline CDR1 is MNHEY and CDR2 SMNVEV (reference sequence). The ends were cut back, 4 bases at V and 6 bases at J, with 18 bases in the middle. The DNA of the CDR3 is TGTGCCAGCAGTTCTGTTGGGGGGGGCGGTGATGGCTACACCTTC. Translating gives CASSSVGGGGDGYTF.

The V and J genes are TRBV28 and TRBJ2-5; no clear D. Germline CDR1 and CDR2: MDHEN and SYDVKM. The V end lost 5 bases, the J end lost 5 bases, and 21 bases lay between the germline ends. CDR3 length: 16 residues. The CDR3 sequence: CASSMPNFRSLETQYF. CDR3 nucleotides: TGTGCCAGCAGTATGCCGAATTTTCGGAGTCTTGAGACCCAGTACTTC. The whole variable domain, filled in from reference TRBV28 and TRBJ2-5, reads DVKVTQSSRYLVKRTGEKVFLECVQDMDHENMFWYRQDPGLGLRLIYFSYDVKMKEKGDIPEGYSVSREKKERFSLILESASTNQTSMYLCASSMPNFRSLETQYFGPGTRLLVL.

This chain links TRBV6-5 with TRBJ2-3, with 9 positions matching TRBD2. The CDR3 loop spans 15 amino acids. Germline trimming cut 5 bases from V and 4 bases from J; bases unmatched to any gene: 7. Germline CDR1 is MNHEY and CDR2 is SVGAGI. CDR3 protein: CASSPWTSVADTQYF. The CDR3 bases are TGTGCCAGCAGTCCCTGGACTAGCGTGGCAGATACGCAGTATTTT.

This clone is a singleton in its sample. The chain has TRBV4-2 and TRBJ2-2, with a weak D call TRBD1 (6 bases). The ends were cut back, 7 bases at V and 1 base at J, with 16 bases in the middle. The CDR3 is 16 residues long. CDR1 is LGHNA and CDR2 is YNFKEQ in the germline V gene. The chain's CDR3 is CASTTILDRNTGELFF. The CDR3 DNA reads TGTGCCAGCACCACCATCTTGGACAGGAACACCGGGGAGCTGTTTTTT.

The CDR3 sequence: CASSQADTQYF. The CDR3 DNA follows: TGCGCCAGTAGCCAGGCAGATACGCAGTATTTT. The chain combines TRBV5-1 with TRBJ2-3, with no clear D. The germline V and J ends were trimmed by 8 bases and 4 bases, with 8 bases remaining between them. The CDR3 loop spans 11 amino acids. Germline loops: CDR1 SGHRS, CDR2 YFSETQ.

The gene calls are TRBV28 and TRBJ2-7, with 10 bases lining up with TRBD1. The CDR3 is 15 amino acids. Trimming took 2 bases from V and 2 from J; bases not matched to a gene: 3. Germline V lookup: CDR1 MDHEN, CDR2 SYDVKM. CDR3 bases: TGTGCCAGCAGTTTAGAGGGGACAGGGGCCTACGAGCAGTACTTC. It is translated as CASSLEGTGAYEQYF.

V usage is TRBV12-5 and J usage is TRBJ2-1; a possible D gene is TRBD2 (6 bases). Deletions cut 5 bases from V and 7 bases from J, with 15 bases between. The CDR3 runs to 14 residues. Germline assignment: CDR1 LGHNT and CDR2 FRNRAP. CDR3 region: CASGNTGTQNEQFF. CDR3 bases: TGTGCTAGTGGTAACACCGGGACTCAAAATGAGCAGTTCTTC.

This chain uses TRBV19 with TRBJ2-1, with D possibly matching TRBD1 (5 bases). The germline V gene has CDR1 LNHDA and CDR2 SQIVND (reference sequence). This CDR3 is built from 14 residues. Trimming took off 7 bases at V and 4 bases at J, with 14 bases between the two ends. The CDR3 here is CASNADTKYNEQFF. Written as DNA, the CDR3 is TGTGCCAGTAATGCGGACACCAAGTACAATGAGCAGTTCTTC.

This clone was observed a handful of times. The V and J genes are TRBV4-2 and TRBJ2-3; tentative D call: TRBD1 (6 bases). The CDR3 runs to 17 residues. The V end was cut by 0 bases, the J end by 2 bases, with 15 bases between. Germline CDR1 reads LGHNA; CDR2 reads YNFKEQ. The CDR3 DNA is TGTGCCAGCAGCCAAGAAGAAGGGGGTGGGGCCACAGATACGCAGTATTTT. Its protein is CASSQEEGGGATDTQYF.